What follows are 17 T cell receptor beta chains derived from one specimen sequenced in a study of T cells in Graves' hyperthyroidism and ophthalmopathy. Regions amplified from RNA transcripts were the TCR beta CDR3 regions. Using the HTBI primer set, a first-round RT-PCR was run on the TCR CDR3. One entry per CDR3 protein results from TCRdb running MiXCR on the multiplex PCR reads. The sample shows some 500,000 distinct CDR3 sequences, around 16% of them seen only once. Sequenced: blood. These receptor sequences come from a woman between 25 and 40 years old with Graves' ophthalmopathy.

Regarding this clonotype: The junction shows a germline mismatch at one end, possibly a read error. CDR3 nucleotides: TGTGCCAGCCCACCACGGACGATTATCATCTTTTACGAGCAGTACTTC. The encoded protein is CASPPRTIIIFYEQYF. The genes are TRBV18 and TRBJ2-7; D unresolved. This CDR3 spans 16 amino acids. From germline, CDR1 is KGHSH and CDR2 LQKENI.

This clonotype has a count of ten or more. The CDR3 region has the DNA TGCAGCGCTGCAGGGGAGAGGGAGACCCAGTACTTC. Translation: CSAAGERETQYF. V and J are TRBV29-1 and TRBJ2-5, with a possible D match to TRBD1 (6 bases). Germline V gene data show CDR1 as SQVTM and CDR2 as ANQGSEA. Trimming cost V 7 bases and J 5 bases, with 14 bases left between them. The CDR3 is made up of 12 amino acids.

This clonotype was recorded many times. This chain uses TRBV7-8 with TRBJ2-3; 14 bases agree with TRBD2. The J segment lost 4 bases and the V segment lost 1 base, leaving 4 bases of the junction unmatched. Germline values: CDR1 SGHVS, CDR2 FQNEAQ. The CDR3 covers 17 residues. In nucleotides, the CDR3 is TGTGCCAGCAGCTTAGGGACTAGCGGGAGGAGTCCAGATACGCAGTATTTT. Protein: CASSLGTSGRSPDTQYF.

This clonotype was seen only a few times. The chain combines TRBV9 with TRBJ2-1, with TRBD2 matching 13 bases. The J segment lost 2 bases and the V segment lost 3 bases, leaving 5 bases of the junction unmatched. CDR1 SGDLS and CDR2 YYNGEE come from the germline V gene. There are 17 residues in the CDR3. DNA of the CDR3: TGTGCCAGCAGCGACCGACTAGCGGGAGGTCCCTACAATGAGCAGTTCTTC. Its protein is CASSDRLAGGPYNEQFF.

V gene TRBV19 combines with J gene TRBJ2-3, with D uncertain. The V gene lost 5 bases and the J gene lost 0 bases, with 9 bases spanning the gap. Germline CDR1 and CDR2: LNHDA and SQIVND (reference sequence). This CDR3 comprises 14 residues. The CDR3 DNA reads TGTGCCAGTAGTGGAAGACCTAGCACAGATACGCAGTATTTT. It is translated as CASSGRPSTDTQYF.

This chain links TRBV7-3 with TRBJ2-1; D is ambiguous. This CDR3 is built from 13 residues. The V end was cut by 5 bases, the J end by 7 bases, with 12 bases between. Germline lookup yields CDR1 SGHTA and CDR2 FQGTGA. The CDR3 region has the DNA TGTGCCAGCAGCGTCTCCCCGGTGAATGAGCAGTTCTTC. This codes for CASSVSPVNEQFF.

The chain uses TRBV29-1 and TRBJ2-7; 8 bases fit TRBD1. Germline CDR1 is SQVTM and CDR2 is ANQGSEA. V shed 8 bases and J 1 base; nucleotides not matched to a gene: 10. CDR3 length: 14 residues. The CDR3 loop reads CSTASGTGSYEQYF. CDR3 in DNA: TGCAGCACCGCTTCCGGGACAGGTTCCTACGAGCAGTACTTC.

This chain joins TRBV6-2 or TRBV6-3 and TRBJ2-3; D is uncertain. The germline gives CDR1 MNHEY, CDR2 SVGEGT. V lost 7 bases, J lost 1 base, and 9 bases lay in between. This CDR3 is built from 13 residues. In nucleotides, the CDR3 is TGTGCCAGCACGTACTCGGGCACAGATACGCAGTATTTT. Translation gives CASTYSGTDTQYF.

This clonotype occurred a few times. The chain combines TRBV12-3 or TRBV12-4 with TRBJ2-7; 7 nucleotides match TRBD2. J was trimmed by 7 bases and V by 7 bases; bases with no gene match: 16. This CDR3 is 15 amino acids long. The CDR3 nucleotides read TGTGCCAGCACCTGTCGGCGGGAGTGGGGGTGGGAGCAGTACTTC. It yields the protein CASTCRREWGWEQYF.

This clonotype came up many times. This rearrangement joins TRBV11-2 to TRBJ2-5; TRBD1 aligns across 7 bases. The trim removed 2 bases at V and 7 bases at J, leaving 7 bases unmatched. CDR1 is SGHAT, CDR2 FQNNGV, per germline. This CDR3 spans 14 amino acids. CDR3 DNA: TGTGCCAGCAGCTTAACCGGACAGGATGGGACCCAGTACTTC. Residues: CASSLTGQDGTQYF.

This clonotype was seen repeatedly, ten times or more. The chain couples TRBV2 to TRBJ2-3; D uncertain. CDR1 and CDR2 (germline): SNHLY, FYNNEI. V dropped 7 bases and J dropped 1 base, with 3 bases sitting between them. The CDR3 is 11 amino acids. The CDR3 reads CASIRTDTQYF. CDR3 DNA sequence: TGTGCCAGCATTCGCACAGATACGCAGTATTTT.

This clonotype was seen ten or more times. CDR3 in amino acids: CSATTAATNEKLFF. CDR3 coding DNA: TGCAGTGCAACGACTGCTGCAACTAATGAAAAACTGTTTTTT. The chain has TRBV20-1 and TRBJ1-4; D unclear. This CDR3 comprises 14 residues. Germline-derived CDR1 and CDR2 are DFQATT and SNEGSKA (reference sequence). V lost 6 bases, J lost 0 bases, and 11 bases lay in between.

The sample holds many counts of this clonotype. The V call is TRBV5-6, the J call TRBJ2-7, with D perhaps given as TRBD1 or TRBD2 (6 bases each). Germline V gives CDR1 SGHDT, CDR2 YYEEEE. V was cut by 2 bases and J by 3 bases, with 12 bases left in between. The CDR3 length is 14 residues. CDR3: CASSFEGGDYEQYF. The CDR3 nucleotides read TGTGCCAGCAGCTTCGAGGGGGGAGACTACGAGCAGTACTTC.

In this sample, this clonotype turned up many times. The chain recombines TRBV2 with TRBJ2-7; tentatively, D is TRBD1 or TRBD2 (6 bases each). The CDR3 is 13 residues long. V was shortened by 8 bases and J by 2 bases, with 13 bases between the two germline ends. Germline CDR1 is SNHLY and CDR2 is FYNNEI. This CDR3 reads CASSTGGPYEQYF. The CDR3 nucleotides are TGTGCCAGCTCCACCGGGGGCCCCTACGAGCAGTACTTC. The whole variable domain, remainder taken from reference TRBV2 and TRBJ2-7, is EPEVTQTPSHQVTQMGQEVILRCVPISNHLYFYWYRQILGQKVEFLVSFYNNEISEKSEIFDDQFSVERPDGSNFTLKIRSTKLEDSAMYFCASSTGGPYEQYFGPGTRLTVT.

The genes are TRBV29-1 and TRBJ2-1; perhaps TRBD1 as D (5 bases). V was pared by 0 bases and J by 0 bases, with 12 bases between. Germline V gene sequence: CDR1 SQVTM, CDR2 ANQGSEA. This CDR3 is built from 16 residues. CDR3 amino acids: CSVEDGAVHSYNEQFF. The CDR3 bases are TGCAGCGTTGAAGATGGGGCCGTGCACTCCTACAATGAGCAGTTCTTC.

This clonotype has ten or more counts. The chain uses TRBV11-3 and TRBJ2-5, with D hard to call. Germline lookup yields CDR1 SGHNT and CDR2 YENEEA. The CDR3 is 13 residues long. The ends were cut back, 5 bases at V and 3 bases at J, with 10 bases in the middle. CDR3 in amino acids: CASSQAQEETQYF. DNA of the CDR3: TGTGCCAGCAGCCAGGCCCAGGAAGAGACCCAGTACTTC.

This clonotype has a count of ten or more. In DNA, the CDR3 is TGTGCCAGCAGCCCGGGAGGACCGGACACTGAAGCTTTCTTT. Encoded protein: CASSPGGPDTEAFF. V gene TRBV11-3 combines with J gene TRBJ1-1; D call uncertain. CDR1 and CDR2 from the germline V gene are SGHNT and YENEEA. V was shortened by 5 bases and J by 3 bases, with 13 bases between the two germline ends. CDR3 length: 14 residues.